This is a list of T cell receptor beta chains from one sample in a study of T-cell reconstitution after alpha-beta-depleted transplantation in children. TCRdb re-called the PCR reads through MiXCR, storing one row per CDR3 protein. This sample yields hundreds of thousands of distinct CDR3 sequences, of which around a sixth are seen a single time; about 1.1% belongs to the top ten. The input for sequencing was PBMCs from the stem cell graft donor, taken from the stem cell graft. These TCRs come from a human donor who donated a stem cell graft to a child with acute myeloid leukemia. Each CDR3 is given with its conserved first and last residue. The size field is filled for only some rows; it gives once, few, many or a size class.

few | 15 | TRBJ2-6 | TRBV6-2/TRBV6-3 | CATEQGFSGANVLTF
few | 14 | TRBJ2-3 | TRBV20-1 | CSARSGGVGDTQYF
many | 15 | TRBJ2-2 | TRBV7-2 | CASSGVAGGTGELFF
many | 12 | TRBJ2-2 | TRBV29-1 | CSYDIDTGELFF
few | 15 | TRBJ2-7 | TRBV18 | CASSPRDASSYEQYF
few | 12 | TRBJ1-1 | TRBV10-3 | CAISEVNTEAFF
few | 14 | TRBJ1-2 | TRBV20-1 | CSARDRGRSYGYTF
. | 15 | TRBJ1-5 | TRBV6-2/TRBV6-3 | CASSYTGVNNQPQHF
many | 13 | TRBJ2-2 | TRBV29-1 | CSVEKGNTGELFF
few | 15 | TRBJ2-1 | TRBV29-1 | CSVESPDRPEGEQFF
few | 16 | TRBJ1-4 | TRBV28 | CASSKGTGATNEKLFF
many | 14 | TRBJ1-2 | TRBV20-1 | CRDAPGQTLYGYTF
few | 12 | TRBJ2-3 | TRBV6-2/TRBV6-3 | CASNVIGSTQYF
few | 14 | TRBJ1-1 | TRBV9 | CASSPRDRGLLAFF
many | 13 | TRBJ1-4 | TRBV20-1 | CSATGSTNEKLFF
. | 14 | TRBJ1-6 | TRBV6-1 | CATRRETGPSPLHF
. | 14 | TRBJ1-1 | TRBV7-9 | CASNYAGANTEAFF
few | 15 | TRBJ2-7 | TRBV5-1 | CASSLLALNGYEQYF
. | 14 | TRBJ2-5 | TRBV12-3/TRBV12-4 | CASRFGGAGETQYF
many | 12 | TRBJ2-1 | TRBV9 | CASSVGDNEQFF
many | 12 | TRBJ2-1 | TRBV29-1 | CSAPGGWGEQFF
. | 15 | TRBJ2-1 | TRBV7-9 | CASSAPGISYNEQFF
many | 15 | TRBJ2-7 | TRBV7-8 | CASSENRGSAYEQYF